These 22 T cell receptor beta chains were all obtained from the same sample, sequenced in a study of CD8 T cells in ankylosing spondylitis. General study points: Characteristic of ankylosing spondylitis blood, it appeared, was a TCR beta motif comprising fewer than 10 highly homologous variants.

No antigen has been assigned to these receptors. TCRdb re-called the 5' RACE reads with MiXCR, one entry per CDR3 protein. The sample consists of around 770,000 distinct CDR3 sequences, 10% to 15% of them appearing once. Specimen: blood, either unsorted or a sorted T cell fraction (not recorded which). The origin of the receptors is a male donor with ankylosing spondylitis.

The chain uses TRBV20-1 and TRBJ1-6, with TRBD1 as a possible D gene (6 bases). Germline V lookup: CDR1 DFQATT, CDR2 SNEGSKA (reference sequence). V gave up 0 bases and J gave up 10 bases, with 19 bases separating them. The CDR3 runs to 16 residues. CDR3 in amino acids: CSARDRLRGGGSPLHF. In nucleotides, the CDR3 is TGCAGTGCTAGAGATCGATTAAGAGGGGGAGGCTCACCCCTCCACTTT.

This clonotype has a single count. Here the CDR3 DNA reads TGTGCCAGCAGCCAAGGTGGTGGACGGGGGCTGGAGCAGTACTTC. Residues: CASSQGGGRGLEQYF. V gene TRBV3-1 combines with J gene TRBJ2-7; the D call may be TRBD1 or TRBD2 (6 bases each). Trimming pared 1 base from V and 7 bases from J, leaving 17 bases between. This CDR3 has 15 amino acids. CDR1 LGHDT and CDR2 YNNKEL come from the germline V gene (reference sequence).

CDR3 in DNA: TGTGCCAGCAGCCCACTGACACCTCCCTCCTATAATTCACCCCTCCACTTT. Amino acid sequence: CASSPLTPPSYNSPLHF. The chain employs TRBV7-2 and TRBJ1-6, with D hard to call. CDR1 is SGHTA, CDR2 FQGNSA, per germline. The CDR3 covers 17 residues. Between the trimmed V and J ends, which lost 5 bases and 0 bases, there was a span of 14 bases. Using reference TRBV7-2 and TRBJ1-6 for the parts outside the CDR3, the full variable domain is GAGVSQSPSNKVTEKGKDVELRCDPISGHTALYWYRQSLGQGLEFLIYFQGNSAPDKSGLPSDRFSAERTGGSVSTLTIQRTQQEDSAVYLCASSPLTPPSYNSPLHFGNGTRLTVT.

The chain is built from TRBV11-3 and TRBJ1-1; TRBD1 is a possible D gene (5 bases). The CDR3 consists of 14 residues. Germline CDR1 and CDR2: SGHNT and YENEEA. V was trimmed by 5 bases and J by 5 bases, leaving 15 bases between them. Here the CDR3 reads CASSPESGDTEAFF. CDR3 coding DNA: TGTGCCAGCAGCCCCGAATCGGGGGATACTGAAGCTTTCTTT.

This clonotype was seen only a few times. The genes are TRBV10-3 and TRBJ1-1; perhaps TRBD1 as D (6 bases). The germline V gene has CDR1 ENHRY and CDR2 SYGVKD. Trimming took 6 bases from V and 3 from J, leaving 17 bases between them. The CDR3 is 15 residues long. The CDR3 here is CAISPRGGPDTEAFF. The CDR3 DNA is TGTGCCATCAGCCCCCGAGGGGGGCCTGACACTGAAGCTTTCTTT.

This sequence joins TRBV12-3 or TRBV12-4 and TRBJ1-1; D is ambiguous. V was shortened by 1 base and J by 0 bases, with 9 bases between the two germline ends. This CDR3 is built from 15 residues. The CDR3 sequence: CASSLVRQLNTEAFF. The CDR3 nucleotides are TGTGCCAGCAGTTTAGTGCGCCAATTGAACACTGAAGCTTTCTTT.

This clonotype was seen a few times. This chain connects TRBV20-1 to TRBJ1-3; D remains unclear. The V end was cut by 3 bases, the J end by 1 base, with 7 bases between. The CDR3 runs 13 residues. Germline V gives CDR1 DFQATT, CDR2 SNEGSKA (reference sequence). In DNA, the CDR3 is TGCAGTGCTAGTACTGGGTCTGGAAACACCATATATTTT. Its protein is CSASTGSGNTIYF.

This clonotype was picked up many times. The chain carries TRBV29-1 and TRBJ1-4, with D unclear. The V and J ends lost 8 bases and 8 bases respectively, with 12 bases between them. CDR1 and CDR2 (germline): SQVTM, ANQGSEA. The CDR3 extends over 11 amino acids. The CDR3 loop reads CSLSHGEKLFF. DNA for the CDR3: TGCAGCTTATCCCATGGGGAAAAACTGTTTTTT.

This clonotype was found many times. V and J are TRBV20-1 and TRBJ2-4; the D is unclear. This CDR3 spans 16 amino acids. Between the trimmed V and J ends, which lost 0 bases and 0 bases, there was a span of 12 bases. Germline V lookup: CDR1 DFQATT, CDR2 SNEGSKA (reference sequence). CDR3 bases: TGCAGTGCTAGAGATATAGCTTATCTAGCCAAAAACATTCAGTACTTC. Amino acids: CSARDIAYLAKNIQYF.

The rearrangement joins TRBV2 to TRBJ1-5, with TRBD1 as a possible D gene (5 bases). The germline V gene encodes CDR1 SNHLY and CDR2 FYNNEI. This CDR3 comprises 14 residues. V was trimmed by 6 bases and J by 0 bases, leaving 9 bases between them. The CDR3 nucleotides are TGTGCCAGCAGGGGGGGTCTTAGCAATCAGCCCCAGCATTTT. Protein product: CASRGGLSNQPQHF.

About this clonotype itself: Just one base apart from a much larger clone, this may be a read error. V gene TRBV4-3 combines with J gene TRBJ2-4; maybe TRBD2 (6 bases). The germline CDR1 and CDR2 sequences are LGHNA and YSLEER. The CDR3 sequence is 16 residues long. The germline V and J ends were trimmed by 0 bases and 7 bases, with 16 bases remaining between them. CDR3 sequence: CASSQDAQRGRNIQYF. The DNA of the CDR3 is TGCGCCAGCAGCCAAGATGCGCAACGGGGGAGGAACATTCAGTACTTC.

Here the CDR3 reads CSARDPSGSTDTQYF. DNA for the CDR3: TGCAGTGCTAGAGACCCGAGCGGGAGTACAGATACGCAGTATTTT. This sequence joins TRBV20-1 and TRBJ2-3, with TRBD2 matching 8 bases. Losses at the gene ends were 0 bases for V and 3 bases for J; bases not matched to a gene: 5. The CDR3 contains 15 residues. Germline CDR1 and CDR2: DFQATT and SNEGSKA (reference sequence).

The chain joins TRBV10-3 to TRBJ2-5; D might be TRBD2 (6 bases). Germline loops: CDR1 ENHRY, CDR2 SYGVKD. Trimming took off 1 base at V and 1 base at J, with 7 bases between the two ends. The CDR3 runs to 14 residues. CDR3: CAISEYGSQETQYF. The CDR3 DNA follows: TGTGCCATCAGTGAGTACGGGAGCCAAGAGACCCAGTACTTC.

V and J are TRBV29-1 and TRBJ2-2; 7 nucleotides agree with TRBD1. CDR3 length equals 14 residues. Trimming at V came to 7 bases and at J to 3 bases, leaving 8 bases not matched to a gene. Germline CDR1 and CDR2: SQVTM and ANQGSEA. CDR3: CSARDREYTGELFF. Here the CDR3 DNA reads TGCAGCGCTCGGGACAGAGAATACACCGGGGAGCTGTTTTTT.

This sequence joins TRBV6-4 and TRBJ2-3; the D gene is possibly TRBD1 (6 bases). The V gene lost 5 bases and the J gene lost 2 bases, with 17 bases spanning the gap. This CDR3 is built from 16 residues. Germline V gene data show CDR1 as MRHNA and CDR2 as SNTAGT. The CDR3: CASSTGKRGYTDTQYF. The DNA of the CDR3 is TGTGCCAGCAGTACAGGGAAGAGGGGTTACACAGATACGCAGTATTTT.

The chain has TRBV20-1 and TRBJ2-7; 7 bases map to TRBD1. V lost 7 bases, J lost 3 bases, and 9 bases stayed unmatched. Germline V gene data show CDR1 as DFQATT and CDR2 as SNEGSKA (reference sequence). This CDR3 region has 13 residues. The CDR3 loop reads CSGIQGLLYEQYF. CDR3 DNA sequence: TGCAGTGGGATACAGGGGCTGCTCTACGAGCAGTACTTC.

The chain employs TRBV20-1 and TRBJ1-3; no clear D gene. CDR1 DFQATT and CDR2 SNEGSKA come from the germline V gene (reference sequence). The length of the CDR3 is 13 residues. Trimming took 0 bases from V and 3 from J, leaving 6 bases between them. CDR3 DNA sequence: TGCAGTGCTAGAGAGAACCTTGGAAACACCATATATTTT. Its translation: CSARENLGNTIYF.

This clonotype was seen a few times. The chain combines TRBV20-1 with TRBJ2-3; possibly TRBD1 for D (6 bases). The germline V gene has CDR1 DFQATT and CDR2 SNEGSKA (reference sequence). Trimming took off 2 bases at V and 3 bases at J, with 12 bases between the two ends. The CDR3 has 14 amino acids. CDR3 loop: CSARNRVGTDTQYF. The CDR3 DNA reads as TGCAGTGCTAGAAACAGGGTAGGAACAGATACGCAGTATTTT.

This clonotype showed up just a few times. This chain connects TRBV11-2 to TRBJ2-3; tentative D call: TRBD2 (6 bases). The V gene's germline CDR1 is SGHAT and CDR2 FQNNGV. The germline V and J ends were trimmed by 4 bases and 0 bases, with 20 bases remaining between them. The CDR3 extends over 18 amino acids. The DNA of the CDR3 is TGTGCCAGCAGCTCGGGCCCTATGGGTGCGGGAAGCACAGATACGCAGTATTTT. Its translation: CASSSGPMGAGSTDTQYF.

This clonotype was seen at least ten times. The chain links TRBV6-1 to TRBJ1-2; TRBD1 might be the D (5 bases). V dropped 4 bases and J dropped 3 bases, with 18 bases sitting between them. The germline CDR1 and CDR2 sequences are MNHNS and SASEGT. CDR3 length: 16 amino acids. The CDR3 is CASSAKVSGPYYGYTF. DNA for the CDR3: TGTGCCAGCAGTGCCAAGGTTTCGGGACCGTACTATGGCTACACCTTC.

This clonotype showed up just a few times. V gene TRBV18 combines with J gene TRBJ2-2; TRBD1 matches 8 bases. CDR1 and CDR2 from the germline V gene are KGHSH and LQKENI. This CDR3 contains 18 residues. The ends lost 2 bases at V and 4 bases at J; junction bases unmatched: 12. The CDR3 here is CASSPRVRGRGSTGELFF. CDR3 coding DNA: TGTGCCAGCTCACCAAGGGTCAGGGGGCGCGGATCCACCGGGGAGCTGTTTTTT. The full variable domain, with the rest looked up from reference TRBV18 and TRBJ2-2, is NAGVMQNPRHLVRRRGQEARLRCSPMKGHSHVYWYRQLPEEGLKFMVYLQKENIIDESGMPKERFSAEFPKEGPSILRIQQVVRGDSAAYFCASSPRVRGRGSTGELFFGEGSRLTVL.

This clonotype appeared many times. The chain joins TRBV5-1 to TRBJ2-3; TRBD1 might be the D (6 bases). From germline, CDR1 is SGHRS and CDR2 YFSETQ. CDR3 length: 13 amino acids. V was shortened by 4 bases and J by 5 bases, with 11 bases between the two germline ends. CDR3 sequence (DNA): TGCGCCAGCAGCAGGGACACGTTAGATACGCAGTATTTT. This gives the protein CASSRDTLDTQYF.